The present entry profiles one T cell receptor beta chain with its context. Germline assignment: CDR1 SGHDT and CDR2 YYEEEE. J lost 7 bases, V lost 2 bases, and 2 bases had no gene match. CDR3 size: 14 residues. This sample is drawn from a study of radiotherapy plus CTLA-4 blockade in lung cancer. TCRdb's copy holds only in-frame clones and misses some; the assay was immunoSEQ multiplex PCR. The table lists about 77,000 clones, around 74% of them singletons. The chain uses TRBV5-6 and TRBJ2-1; 11 positions agree with TRBD1. The sequence was obtained from a human donor with non-small cell lung cancer whose response to radiotherapy plus ipilimumab could not be evaluated. This material consisted of peripheral blood, taken from a patient treated with radiotherapy plus ipilimumab. CDR3 sequence: CASSFGQGANEQFF. The CDR3 DNA follows: TGTGCCAGCAGCTTCGGACAGGGGGCAAATGAGCAGTTCTTC.